Described below is a single TCR beta chain sequence and its context. What it binds is not known. The entry originates in a study of T cell responses to AZD1222 COVID-19 vaccine. General study results and limits: Sampling that yielded the repertoires occurred only after the peak T cell response. There were mostly white British donors and more females than males, and clonal diversity was possibly underestimated.

Profiled with immunoSEQ multiplex PCR; TCRdb holds only in-frame clones, not every one. Of about 130,000 clones listed, approximately 85% were seen once; the top ten hold approximately 4.7%. The CDR3 covers 13 residues. V dropped 4 bases and J dropped 5 bases, with 11 bases sitting between them. CDR1 is SGHAT and CDR2 is FQNNGV in the germline V gene. The rearrangement uses TRBV11-2 and TRBJ2-5; the D call may be TRBD1 or TRBD2 (5 bases each). The sequences come from peripheral blood, collected 28 days after the second AZD1222 dose. This TCR derives from an adult who received the AZD1222 COVID-19 vaccine. The CDR3 nucleotides read TGTGCCAGCAGCTGGGGGTGGATGGAGACCCAGTACTTC. Protein sequence: CASSWGWMETQYF. Complete variable domain (other parts from reference TRBV11-2 and TRBJ2-5): EAGVAQSPRYKIIEKRQSVAFWCNPISGHATLYWYQQILGQGPKLLIQFQNNGVVDDSQLPKDRFSAERLKGVDSTLKIQPAKLEDSAVYLCASSWGWMETQYFGPGTRLLVL.